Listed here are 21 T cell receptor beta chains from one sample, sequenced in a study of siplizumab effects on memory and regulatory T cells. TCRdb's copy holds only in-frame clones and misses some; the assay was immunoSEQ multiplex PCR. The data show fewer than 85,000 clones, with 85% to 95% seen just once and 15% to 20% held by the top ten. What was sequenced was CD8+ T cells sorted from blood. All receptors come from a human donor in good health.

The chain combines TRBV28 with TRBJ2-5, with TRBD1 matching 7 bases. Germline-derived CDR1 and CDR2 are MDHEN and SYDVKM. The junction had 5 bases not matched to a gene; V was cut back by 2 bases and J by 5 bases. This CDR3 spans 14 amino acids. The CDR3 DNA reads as TGTGCCAGCAGTTTAACAGGGGTCGGTGAGACCCAGTACTTC. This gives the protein CASSLTGVGETQYF.

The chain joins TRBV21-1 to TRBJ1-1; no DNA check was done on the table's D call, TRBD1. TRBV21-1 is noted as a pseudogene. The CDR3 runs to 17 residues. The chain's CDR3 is CASSKASWDKLNTEAFF. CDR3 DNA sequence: TGTGCCAGCAGCAAGGCCTCTTGGGACAAACTGAACACTGAAGCTTTCTTT.

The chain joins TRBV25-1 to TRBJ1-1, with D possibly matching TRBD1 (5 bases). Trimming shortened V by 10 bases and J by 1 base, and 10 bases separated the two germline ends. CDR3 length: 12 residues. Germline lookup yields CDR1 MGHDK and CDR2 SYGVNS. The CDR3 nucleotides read TGTGCCACAAAAGGGACGAACACTGAAGCTTTCTTT. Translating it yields CATKGTNTEAFF.

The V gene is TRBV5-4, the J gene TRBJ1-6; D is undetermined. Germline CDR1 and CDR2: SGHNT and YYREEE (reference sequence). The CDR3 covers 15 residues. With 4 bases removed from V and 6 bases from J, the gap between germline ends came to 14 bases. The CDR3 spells CASSLTPGVNSPLHF. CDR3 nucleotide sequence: TGTGCCAGCAGCCTAACCCCCGGGGTTAATTCACCCCTCCACTTT.

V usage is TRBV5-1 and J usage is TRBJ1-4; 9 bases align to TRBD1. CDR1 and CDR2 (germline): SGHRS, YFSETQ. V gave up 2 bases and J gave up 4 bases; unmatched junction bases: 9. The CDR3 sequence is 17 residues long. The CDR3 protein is CASSFGDREGGNEKLFF. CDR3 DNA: TGCGCCAGCAGCTTCGGGGACAGGGAGGGTGGTAATGAAAAACTGTTTTTT.

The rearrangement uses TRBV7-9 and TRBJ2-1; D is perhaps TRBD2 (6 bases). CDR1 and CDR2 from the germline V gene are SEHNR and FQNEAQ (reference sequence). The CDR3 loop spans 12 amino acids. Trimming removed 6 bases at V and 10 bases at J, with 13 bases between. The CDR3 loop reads CASRSGEGEQFF. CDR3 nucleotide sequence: TGTGCCAGCAGATCGGGGGAAGGGGAGCAGTTCTTC.

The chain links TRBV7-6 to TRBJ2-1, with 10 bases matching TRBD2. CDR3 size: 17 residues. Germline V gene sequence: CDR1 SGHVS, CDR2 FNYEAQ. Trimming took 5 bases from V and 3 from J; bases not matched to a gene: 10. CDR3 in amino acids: CASSLRRLAGNYNEQFF. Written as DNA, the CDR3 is TGTGCCAGCAGCCTGCGACGACTAGCGGGCAACTACAATGAGCAGTTCTTC.

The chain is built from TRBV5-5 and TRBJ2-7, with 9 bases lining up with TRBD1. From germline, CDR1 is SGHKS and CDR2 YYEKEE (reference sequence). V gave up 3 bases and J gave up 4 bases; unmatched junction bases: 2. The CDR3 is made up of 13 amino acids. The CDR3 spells CASSSGTGYEQYF. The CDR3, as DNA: TGTGCCAGCAGCTCTGGGACAGGGTACGAGCAGTACTTC.

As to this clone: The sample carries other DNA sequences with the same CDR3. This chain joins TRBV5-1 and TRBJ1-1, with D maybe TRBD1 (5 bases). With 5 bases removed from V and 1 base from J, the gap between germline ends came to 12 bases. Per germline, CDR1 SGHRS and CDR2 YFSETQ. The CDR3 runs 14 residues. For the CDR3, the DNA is TGCGCCAGCAGGCCTGGGGGTCGGAACACTGAAGCTTTCTTT. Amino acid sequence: CASRPGGRNTEAFF. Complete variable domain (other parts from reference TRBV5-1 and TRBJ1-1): KAGVTQTPRYLIKTRGQQVTLSCSPISGHRSVSWYQQTPGQGLQFLFEYFSETQRNKGNFPGRFSGRQFSNSRSEMNVSTLELGDSALYLCASRPGGRNTEAFFGQGTRLTVV.

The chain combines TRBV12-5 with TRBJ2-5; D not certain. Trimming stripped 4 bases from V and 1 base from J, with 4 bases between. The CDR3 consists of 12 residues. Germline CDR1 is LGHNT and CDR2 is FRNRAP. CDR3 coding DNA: TGTGCTAGTGGTTCAACCCAAGAGACCCAGTACTTC. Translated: CASGSTQETQYF.

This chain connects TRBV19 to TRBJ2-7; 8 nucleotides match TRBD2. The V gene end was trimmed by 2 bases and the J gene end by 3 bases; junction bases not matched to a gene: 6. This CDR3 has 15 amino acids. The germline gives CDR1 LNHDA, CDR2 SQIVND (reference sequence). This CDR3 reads CASSITGLGHYEQYF. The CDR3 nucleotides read TGTGCCAGTAGTATAACGGGACTAGGCCACTACGAGCAGTACTTC.

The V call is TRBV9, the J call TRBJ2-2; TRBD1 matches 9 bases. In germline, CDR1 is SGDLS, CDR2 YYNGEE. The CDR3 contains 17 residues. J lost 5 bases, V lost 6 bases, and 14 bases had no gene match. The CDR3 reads CASTDDRDRVSTGELFF. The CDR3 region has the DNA TGTGCCAGCACTGACGACCGGGACAGGGTGTCAACCGGGGAGCTGTTTTTT.

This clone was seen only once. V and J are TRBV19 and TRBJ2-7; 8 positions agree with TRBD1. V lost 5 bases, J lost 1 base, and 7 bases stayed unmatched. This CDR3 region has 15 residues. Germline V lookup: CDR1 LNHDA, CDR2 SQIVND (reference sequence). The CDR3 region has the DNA TGTGCCAGTAGTTTCGGACAGGGCATGTCCTACGAGCAGTACTTC. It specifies CASSFGQGMSYEQYF.

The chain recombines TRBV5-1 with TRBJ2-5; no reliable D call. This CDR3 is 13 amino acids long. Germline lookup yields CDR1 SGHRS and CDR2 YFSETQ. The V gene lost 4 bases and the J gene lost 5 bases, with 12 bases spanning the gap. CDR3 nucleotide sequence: TGCGCCAGCAGCCTACATCCAGTCGAGACCCAGTACTTC. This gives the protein CASSLHPVETQYF. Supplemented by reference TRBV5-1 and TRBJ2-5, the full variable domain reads KAGVTQTPRYLIKTRGQQVTLSCSPISGHRSVSWYQQTPGQGLQFLFEYFSETQRNKGNFPGRFSGRQFSNSRSEMNVSTLELGDSALYLCASSLHPVETQYFGPGTRLLVL.

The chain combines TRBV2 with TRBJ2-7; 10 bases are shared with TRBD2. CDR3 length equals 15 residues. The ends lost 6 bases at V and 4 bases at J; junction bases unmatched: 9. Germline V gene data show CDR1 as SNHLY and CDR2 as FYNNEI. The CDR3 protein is CASRRWTSGTYEQYF. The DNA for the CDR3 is TGTGCCAGCAGGCGCTGGACTAGCGGTACGTACGAGCAGTACTTC. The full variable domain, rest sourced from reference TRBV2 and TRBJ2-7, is EPEVTQTPSHQVTQMGQEVILRCVPISNHLYFYWYRQILGQKVEFLVSFYNNEISEKSEIFDDQFSVERPDGSNFTLKIRSTKLEDSAMYFCASRRWTSGTYEQYFGPGTRLTVT.

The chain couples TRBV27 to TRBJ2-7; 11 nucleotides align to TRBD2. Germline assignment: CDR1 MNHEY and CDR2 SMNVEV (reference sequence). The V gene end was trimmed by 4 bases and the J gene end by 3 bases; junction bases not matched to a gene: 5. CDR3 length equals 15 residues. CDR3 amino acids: CASSWTSGRFYEQYF. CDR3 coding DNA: TGTGCCAGCAGTTGGACTAGCGGGCGTTTCTACGAGCAGTACTTC.

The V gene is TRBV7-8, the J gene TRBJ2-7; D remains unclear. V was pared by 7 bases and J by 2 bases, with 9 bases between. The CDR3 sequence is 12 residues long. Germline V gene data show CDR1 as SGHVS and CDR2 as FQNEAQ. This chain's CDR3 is CASTQSAYEQYF. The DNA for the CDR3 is TGTGCCAGCACCCAAAGCGCCTACGAGCAGTACTTC.

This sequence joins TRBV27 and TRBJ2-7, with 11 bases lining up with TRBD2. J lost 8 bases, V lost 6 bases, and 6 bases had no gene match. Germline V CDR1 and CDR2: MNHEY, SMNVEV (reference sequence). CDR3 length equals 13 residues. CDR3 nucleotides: TGTGCCAGCAGCCCGGGACTAGCGGAAAAGCAGTACTTC. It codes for CASSPGLAEKQYF.

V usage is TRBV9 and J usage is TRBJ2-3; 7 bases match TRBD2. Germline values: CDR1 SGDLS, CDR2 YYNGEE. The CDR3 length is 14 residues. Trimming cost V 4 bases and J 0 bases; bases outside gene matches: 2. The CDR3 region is CASSPGGSTDTQYF. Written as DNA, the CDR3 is TGTGCCAGCAGCCCGGGGGGTAGCACAGATACGCAGTATTTT.

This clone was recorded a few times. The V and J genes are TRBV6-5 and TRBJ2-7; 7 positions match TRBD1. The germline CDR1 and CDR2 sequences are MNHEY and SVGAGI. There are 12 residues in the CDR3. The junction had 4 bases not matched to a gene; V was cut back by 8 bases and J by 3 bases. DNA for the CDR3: TGTGCCAGCGCCACAGGGGACTACGAGCAGTACTTC. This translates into CASATGDYEQYF.

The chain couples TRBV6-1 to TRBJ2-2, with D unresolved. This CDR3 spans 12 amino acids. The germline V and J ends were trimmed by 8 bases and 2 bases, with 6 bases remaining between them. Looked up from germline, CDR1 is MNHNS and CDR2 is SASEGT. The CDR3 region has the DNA TGTGCCAGCCCAAGAAACACCGGGGAGCTGTTTTTT. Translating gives CASPRNTGELFF.